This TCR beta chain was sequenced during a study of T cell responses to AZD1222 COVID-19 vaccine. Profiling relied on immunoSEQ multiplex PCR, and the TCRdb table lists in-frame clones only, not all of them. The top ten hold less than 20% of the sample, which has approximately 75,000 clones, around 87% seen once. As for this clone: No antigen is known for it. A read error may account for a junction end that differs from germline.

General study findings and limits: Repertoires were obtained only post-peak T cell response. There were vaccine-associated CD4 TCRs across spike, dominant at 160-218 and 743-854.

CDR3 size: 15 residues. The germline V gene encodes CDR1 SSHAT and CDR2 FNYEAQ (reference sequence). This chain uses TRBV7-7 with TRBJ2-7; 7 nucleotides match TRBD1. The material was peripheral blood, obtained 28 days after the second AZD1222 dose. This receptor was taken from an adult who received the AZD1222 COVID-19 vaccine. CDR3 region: CASSRGEGASYEQYF. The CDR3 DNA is TGTGCTAGCAGCAGGGGAGAGGGGGCCTCCTACGAGCAGTACTTC.